This T cell receptor (beta chain) was captured in a study of blood T cells in healthy people across ages. The CDR3 contains 14 residues. The germline CDR1 and CDR2 sequences are SGDLS and YYNGEE. The germline V and J ends were trimmed by 2 bases and 6 bases, with 14 bases remaining between them. The use of a sample-barcoded 5' primer and a J-beta primer mix characterized a second PCR of roughly 6 to 11 cycles. Per sample, CDR3-containing paired-end reads numbered at least 2.5 million. MiXCR was run by TCRdb on the 5' RACE reads, yielding one entry per CDR3 protein. The data show some 670,000 distinct CDR3 sequences, more than 45% seen once. This clonotype occurred many times. The antigen remains undetermined. Broader study findings: Per million T cells, TCR beta diversity dropped about linearly as age rose.

PBMCs were isolated at a quantity of at least 6 million per sample. This TCR was sampled from a woman aged 80 or over in good health. The sample taken for sequencing was blood. The chain has TRBV9 and TRBJ1-1; D is uncertain. The CDR3 protein is CASSVGMNGPEAFF. Written as DNA, the CDR3 is TGTGCCAGCAGCGTTGGTATGAACGGGCCTGAAGCTTTCTTT.